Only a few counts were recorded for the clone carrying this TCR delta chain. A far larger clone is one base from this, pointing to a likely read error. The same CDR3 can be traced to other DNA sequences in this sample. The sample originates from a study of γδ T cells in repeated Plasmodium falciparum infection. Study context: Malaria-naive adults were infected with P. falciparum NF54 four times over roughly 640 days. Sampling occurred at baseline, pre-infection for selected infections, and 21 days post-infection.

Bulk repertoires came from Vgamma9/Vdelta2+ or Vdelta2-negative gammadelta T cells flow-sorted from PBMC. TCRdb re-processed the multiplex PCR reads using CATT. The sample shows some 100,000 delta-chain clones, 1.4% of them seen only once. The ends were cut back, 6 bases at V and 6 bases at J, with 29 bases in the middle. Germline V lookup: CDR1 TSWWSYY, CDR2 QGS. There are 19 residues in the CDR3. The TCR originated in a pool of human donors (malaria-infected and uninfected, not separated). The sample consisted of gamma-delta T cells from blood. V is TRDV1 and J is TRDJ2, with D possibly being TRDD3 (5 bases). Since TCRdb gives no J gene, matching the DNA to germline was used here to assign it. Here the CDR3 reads CALGEVAIATGVGAAQLFF. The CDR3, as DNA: TGTGCTCTTGGAGAAGTGGCTATCGCGACTGGCGTTGGGGCAGCACAACTCTTCTTT.